This passage covers 17 T cell receptor beta chains from one sample sequenced in a study of vaccination effects on CD4 cells after COVID-19. Produced via immunoSEQ multiplex PCR; TCRdb's table is partial and in-frame only. The sample lists some 29,000 clones, roughly 67% occurring once. No antigen is known for these receptors. Before any sequencing was done, the ViraFEST assay used viral peptide pools to expand antigen-specific CD4+ T cells. CD4+ T cells were isolated after less than 12 days of culture. The cohort was immunized with two doses of either the BNT162b2 or mRNA-1273 vaccine. The sequencing used CD4+ T cells from PBMCs cultured with SARS-CoV-2 spike peptides, collected after COVID-19 vaccination. These receptors all come from a human donor who received a COVID-19 vaccine.

This chain uses TRBV10-1 with TRBJ1-4; D might be TRBD1 (5 bases). V was cut by 5 bases and J by 0 bases, with 10 bases left in between. Germline assignment: CDR1 WNHNN and CDR2 SYGVQD (reference sequence). This CDR3 is built from 15 residues. As DNA, the CDR3 is TGCGCCAGCAGTATGGGGACTGCAACTAATGAAAAACTGTTTTTT. This encodes CASSMGTATNEKLFF.

The V gene is TRBV5-1, the J gene TRBJ1-6; TRBD1 matches 7 bases. The V gene end was trimmed by 4 bases and the J gene end by 5 bases; junction bases not matched to a gene: 6. The CDR3 runs 15 residues. The germline V gene encodes CDR1 SGHRS and CDR2 YFSETQ. The CDR3 coding sequence is TGCGCCAGCAGCCTCCGGGACAGTCATAATTCACCCCTCCACTTT. Its translation is CASSLRDSHNSPLHF.

The J gene is TRBJ1-1, the V gene TRBV24-1, with D uncertain. Germline V gene lookup returns CDR1 KGHDR and CDR2 SFDVKD. The CDR3 is 15 amino acids. Trimming removed 3 bases at V and 3 bases at J, with 13 bases between. CDR3: CATSDPGEVDTEAFF. The CDR3 nucleotides read TGTGCCACCAGTGATCCTGGGGAGGTGGACACTGAAGCTTTCTTT.

V gene TRBV5-1 combines with J gene TRBJ1-1; perhaps TRBD1 as D (5 bases). The CDR3 is 13 amino acids. Trimming cost V 0 bases and J 7 bases, with 10 bases left between them. Germline values: CDR1 SGHRS, CDR2 YFSETQ. The CDR3 DNA is TGCGCCAGCAGCTTGGCAGGGAGGAGTGAAGCTTTCTTT. This encodes CASSLAGRSEAFF.

This clone is termed medium-sized (0.01 to 0.1%). The CDR3 spells CASSLDYNEQFF. The CDR3 nucleotides read TGTGCCAGCAGCTTAGACTACAATGAGCAGTTCTTC. V usage is TRBV7-6 and J usage is TRBJ2-1; D remains unclear. Deletions cut 1 base from V and 3 bases from J, with 1 base between. CDR3 size: 12 residues. Germline CDR1 SGHVS, CDR2 FNYEAQ.

The V call is TRBV7-2, the J call TRBJ2-4, with 8 bases matching TRBD2. The germline CDR1 and CDR2 sequences are SGHTA and FQGNSA. The CDR3 length is 16 residues. J lost 1 base, V lost 3 bases, and 5 bases had no gene match. For the CDR3, the DNA is TGTGCCAGCAGCTTGAGATCGGGAGGGGCCAAAAACATTCAGTACTTC. Its protein product is CASSLRSGGAKNIQYF. The whole variable domain, filled in from reference TRBV7-2 and TRBJ2-4, reads GAGVSQSPSNKVTEKGKDVELRCDPISGHTALYWYRQSLGQGLEFLIYFQGNSAPDKSGLPSDRFSAERTGGSVSTLTIQRTQQEDSAVYLCASSLRSGGAKNIQYFGAGTRLSVL.

This sequence joins TRBV5-1 and TRBJ1-1; possibly TRBD1 for D (5 bases). This CDR3 has 14 residues. V lost 2 bases to trimming and J lost 3 bases, with 11 bases between them. Looked up from germline, CDR1 is SGHRS and CDR2 is YFSETQ. CDR3 protein: CASSFRGADTEAFF. For the CDR3, the DNA is TGCGCCAGCAGCTTTCGGGGCGCAGACACTGAAGCTTTCTTT.

A few counts support this clone. CDR3 DNA: TGTGCCAGGGGATGTAGCACTGAAGCTTTCTTT. Encoded protein: CARGCSTEAFF. This sequence joins TRBV3-1 (or the pseudogene TRBV3-2) and TRBJ1-1; D gene ambiguous. Germline CDR1 LGHDT, CDR2 YNNKEL (reference sequence). V lost 9 bases and J lost 4, with 9 bases in between. The CDR3 loop spans 11 amino acids.

The V and J genes are TRBV5-1 and TRBJ2-1; possibly TRBD1 for D (6 bases). Germline CDR1 reads SGHRS; CDR2 reads YFSETQ. The CDR3 has 15 residues. Trimming pared 3 bases from V and 0 bases from J, leaving 10 bases between. CDR3 region: CASSSGQSSYNEQFF. As DNA, the CDR3 is TGCGCCAGCAGCTCGGGACAAAGCTCCTACAATGAGCAGTTCTTC.

The J gene is TRBJ1-4, the V gene TRBV7-2, with D hard to call. CDR1 SGHTA and CDR2 FQGNSA come from the germline V gene. The CDR3 runs to 13 residues. V was shortened by 9 bases and J by 8 bases, with 16 bases between the two germline ends. Here the CDR3 reads CASGIGVREKLFF. The CDR3 DNA reads TGTGCCAGTGGTATTGGGGTTCGGGAAAAACTGTTTTTT.

The rearrangement joins TRBV12-5 to TRBJ1-1, with TRBD1 matching 7 bases. Germline CDR1 is LGHNT and CDR2 is FRNRAP. V gave up 0 bases and J gave up 0 bases; unmatched junction bases: 7. The CDR3 totals 17 residues. CDR3: CASGLVGWDRVNTEAFF. In nucleotides, the CDR3 is TGTGCTAGTGGTTTGGTAGGATGGGACAGAGTGAACACTGAAGCTTTCTTT.

Only one count was recorded for this clone. The V and J genes are TRBV7-7 and TRBJ2-1; possible D gene TRBD1, 6 bases. CDR3 size: 15 residues. V was pared by 5 bases and J by 4 bases, with 15 bases between. Looked up from germline, CDR1 is SSHAT and CDR2 is FNYEAQ (reference sequence). In DNA, the CDR3 is TGTGCCAGCAGCCCGGACAGAGGAAATTACAATGAGCAGTTCTTC. The encoded protein is CASSPDRGNYNEQFF.

The chain recombines TRBV6-1 with TRBJ2-7; TRBD1 is a possible D gene (7 bases). The V end was cut by 3 bases, the J end by 2 bases, with 11 bases between. The CDR3 has 14 amino acids. Germline V gives CDR1 MNHNS, CDR2 SASEGT. The CDR3 bases are TGTGCCAGCAGTGACCAGGGGGGACCCTACGAGCAGTACTTC. Translated, it gives CASSDQGGPYEQYF.

The chain combines TRBV11-2 with TRBJ1-2; D is unclear. The CDR3 is 15 residues long. Trimming removed 0 bases from V and 4 bases from J, with 12 bases in between. Germline values: CDR1 SGHAT, CDR2 FQNNGV. Here the CDR3 reads CASSLDQADFYGYTF. The CDR3 bases are TGTGCCAGCAGCTTAGATCAGGCCGACTTCTATGGCTACACCTTC. Using reference TRBV11-2 and TRBJ1-2 for the parts outside the CDR3, the full variable domain is EAGVAQSPRYKIIEKRQSVAFWCNPISGHATLYWYQQILGQGPKLLIQFQNNGVVDDSQLPKDRFSAERLKGVDSTLKIQPAKLEDSAVYLCASSLDQADFYGYTFGSGTRLTVV.

The chain is built from TRBV5-1 and TRBJ1-1, with TRBD1 identical over 8 bases. This CDR3 region has 14 residues. In germline, CDR1 is SGHRS, CDR2 YFSETQ. Unmatched junction bases numbered 1, after V lost 0 bases and J lost 3 bases. CDR3 in amino acids: CASSLGTGHTEAFF. The CDR3 DNA follows: TGCGCCAGCAGCTTGGGGACAGGGCACACTGAAGCTTTCTTT.

The rearrangement uses TRBV5-1 and TRBJ1-1; D gene uncertain. CDR3 length equals 13 residues. Trimming shortened V by 2 bases and J by 3 bases, and 8 bases separated the two germline ends. Germline loops: CDR1 SGHRS, CDR2 YFSETQ. The CDR3: CASSLVRDTEAFF. In DNA form, the CDR3 reads TGCGCCAGCAGCTTAGTTAGGGACACTGAAGCTTTCTTT.

The chain carries TRBV5-1 and TRBJ2-7, with 8 bases that match TRBD2. Germline V gene lookup returns CDR1 SGHRS and CDR2 YFSETQ. J gave up 1 base and V 4 bases, and 7 bases lay outside the gene matches. This CDR3 comprises 15 residues. The CDR3 coding sequence is TGCGCCAGCAGCGGCCACCAGCGGGGGTCCTACGAGCAGTACTTC. This sequence encodes CASSGHQRGSYEQYF.